This T cell receptor beta chain was recovered during a study of immune reconstitution after stem cell transplant in scleroderma. The CDR3 runs to 11 residues. By share, this clonotype counts as medium-sized. The junction departs from the called germline gene at one end, perhaps through a read error. TCRdb re-called the RT-PCR reads with MiXCR, one entry per CDR3 protein. The sample lists more than 1,500 distinct CDR3 sequences; approximately 10% were seen once. Sample collection was performed before or after autologous hematopoietic stem cell transplantation (not recorded which). V usage is TRBV12-3 or TRBV12-4 and J usage is TRBJ2-7; D is undetermined. The sequence was obtained from a female donor with systemic sclerosis. CDR3 in DNA: TGTGCCTGCAGTTCGGTGAACGAGCAGTACTTC. This gives the protein CACSSVNEQYF.